Sequencing of this TCR beta chain was carried out in a study of T cell responses to AZD1222 COVID-19 vaccine. Study conclusions and caveats: Vaccination with two AZD1222 doses was followed by a rise in Spike-specific TCR breadth and depth.

Sequencing was performed with immunoSEQ multiplex PCR; in TCRdb, only in-frame clones are kept and a portion is missing. The data hold 150,000 to 180,000 clones, with about 88% observed a single time. Germline CDR1 SGHNT, CDR2 YYREEE (reference sequence). V was shortened by 4 bases and J by 1 base, with 14 bases between the two germline ends. CDR3 length: 15 amino acids. Concerning this clone itself: The target antigen is unknown.

The rearrangement uses TRBV5-4 and TRBJ2-5, with D maybe TRBD2 (6 bases). The sequences come from peripheral blood, collected on day 0 of AZD1222 vaccination. The sequence was obtained from an adult in good health. The CDR3 bases are TGTGCCAGCAGCCTAGGGACTGGTGGCCAAGAGACCCAGTACTTC. It is translated as CASSLGTGGQETQYF.